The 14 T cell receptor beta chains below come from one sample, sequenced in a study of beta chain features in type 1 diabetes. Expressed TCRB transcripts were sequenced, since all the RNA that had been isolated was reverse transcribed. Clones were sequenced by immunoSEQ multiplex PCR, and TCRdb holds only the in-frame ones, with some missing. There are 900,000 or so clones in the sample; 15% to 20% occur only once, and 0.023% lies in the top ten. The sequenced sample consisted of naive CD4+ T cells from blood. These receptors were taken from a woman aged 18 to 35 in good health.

In DNA form, the CDR3 reads TGTGCCAGCGGTTTGAGCGGGAGGGGCACAGATACGCAGTATTTT. Translating gives CASGLSGRGTDTQYF. The chain recombines TRBV7-9 with TRBJ2-3, with TRBD2 matching 10 bases. From germline, CDR1 is SEHNR and CDR2 FQNEAQ (reference sequence). The CDR3 runs 15 residues. The V and J ends lost 8 bases and 1 base, in that order; junction bases with no gene match: 6.

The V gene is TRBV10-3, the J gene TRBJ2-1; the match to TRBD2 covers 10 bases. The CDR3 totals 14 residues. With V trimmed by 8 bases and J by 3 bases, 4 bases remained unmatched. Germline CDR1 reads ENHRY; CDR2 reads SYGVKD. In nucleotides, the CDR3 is TGTGCCATCGGCAGCGGGAGGGACTACAATGAGCAGTTCTTC. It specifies CAIGSGRDYNEQFF.

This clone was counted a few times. CDR3 sequence (DNA): TGTGCCAGCAGCACACAGGGAAGTTGGGAGACCCAGTACTTC. Translated, it gives CASSTQGSWETQYF. The V gene is TRBV9, the J gene TRBJ2-5, with a weak D call TRBD1 (6 bases). Per germline, CDR1 SGDLS and CDR2 YYNGEE. The CDR3 extends over 14 amino acids. V was clipped by 4 bases and J by 5 bases, with 15 bases between them.

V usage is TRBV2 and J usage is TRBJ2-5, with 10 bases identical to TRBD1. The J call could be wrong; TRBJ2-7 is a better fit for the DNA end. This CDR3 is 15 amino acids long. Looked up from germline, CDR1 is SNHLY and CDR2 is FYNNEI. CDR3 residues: CASSGTGGRSYEQYF. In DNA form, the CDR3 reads TGTGCCAGCAGTGGGACAGGGGGGAGATCCTACGAGCAGTACTTC.

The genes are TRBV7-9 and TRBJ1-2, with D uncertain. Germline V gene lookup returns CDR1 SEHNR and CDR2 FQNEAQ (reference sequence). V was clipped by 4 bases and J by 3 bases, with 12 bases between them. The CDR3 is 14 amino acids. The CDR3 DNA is TGTGCCAGCAGCTCTGCGGAGGGTGACTATGGCTACACCTTC. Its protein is CASSSAEGDYGYTF.

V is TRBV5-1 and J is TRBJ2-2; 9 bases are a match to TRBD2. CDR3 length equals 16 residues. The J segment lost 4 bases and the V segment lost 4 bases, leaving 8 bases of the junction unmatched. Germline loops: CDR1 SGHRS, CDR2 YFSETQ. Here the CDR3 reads CASSTLAGEGTGELFF. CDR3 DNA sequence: TGCGCCAGCAGCACCTTAGCGGGAGAGGGCACCGGGGAGCTGTTTTTT.

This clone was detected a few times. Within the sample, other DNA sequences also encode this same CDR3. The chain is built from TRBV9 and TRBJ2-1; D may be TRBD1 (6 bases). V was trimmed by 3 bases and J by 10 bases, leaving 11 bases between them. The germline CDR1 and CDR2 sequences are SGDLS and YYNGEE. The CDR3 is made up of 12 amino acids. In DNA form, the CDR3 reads TGTGCCAGCAGCGCCGCAGGGGTAGAGCAGTTCTTC. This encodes CASSAAGVEQFF.

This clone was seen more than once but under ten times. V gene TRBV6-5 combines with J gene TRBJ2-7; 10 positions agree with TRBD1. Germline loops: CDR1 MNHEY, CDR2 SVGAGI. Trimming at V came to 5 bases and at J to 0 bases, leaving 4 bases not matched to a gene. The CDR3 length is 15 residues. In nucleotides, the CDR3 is TGTGCCAGCAGTACCCGGGACAGGGGCTCCTACGAGCAGTACTTC. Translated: CASSTRDRGSYEQYF.

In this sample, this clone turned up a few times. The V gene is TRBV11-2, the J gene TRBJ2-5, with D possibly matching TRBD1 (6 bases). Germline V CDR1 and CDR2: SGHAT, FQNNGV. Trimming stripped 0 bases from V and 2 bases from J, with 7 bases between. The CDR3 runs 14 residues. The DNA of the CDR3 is TGTGCCAGCAGCTTAGACAGGGGACAAGAGACCCAGTACTTC. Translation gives CASSLDRGQETQYF.

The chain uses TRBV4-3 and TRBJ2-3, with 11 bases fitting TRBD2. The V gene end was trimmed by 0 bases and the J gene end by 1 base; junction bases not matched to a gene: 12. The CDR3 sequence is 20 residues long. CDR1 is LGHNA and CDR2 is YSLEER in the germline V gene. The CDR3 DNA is TGCGCCAGCAGCCAAGATCTCCCCACTAGCGGGAGAAAAGGCACAGATACGCAGTATTTT. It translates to CASSQDLPTSGRKGTDTQYF.

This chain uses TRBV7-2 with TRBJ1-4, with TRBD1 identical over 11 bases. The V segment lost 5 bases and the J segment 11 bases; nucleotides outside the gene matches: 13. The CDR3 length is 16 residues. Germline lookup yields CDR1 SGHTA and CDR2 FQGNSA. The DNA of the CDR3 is TGTGCCAGCAGCATCGGGACAGGGGGTCCCGGTCCTAAACTGTTTTTT. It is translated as CASSIGTGGPGPKLFF. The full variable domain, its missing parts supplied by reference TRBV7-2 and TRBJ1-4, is GAGVSQSPSNKVTEKGKDVELRCDPISGHTALYWYRQSLGQGLEFLIYFQGNSAPDKSGLPSDRFSAERTGGSVSTLTIQRTQQEDSAVYLCASSIGTGGPGPKLFFGSGTQLSVL.

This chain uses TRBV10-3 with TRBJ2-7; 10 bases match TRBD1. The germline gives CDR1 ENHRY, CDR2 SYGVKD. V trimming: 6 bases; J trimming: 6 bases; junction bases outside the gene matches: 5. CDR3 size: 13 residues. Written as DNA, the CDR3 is TGTGCCATCAGCCCGGGACAGGGGAGCGAGCAGTACTTC. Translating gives CAISPGQGSEQYF.

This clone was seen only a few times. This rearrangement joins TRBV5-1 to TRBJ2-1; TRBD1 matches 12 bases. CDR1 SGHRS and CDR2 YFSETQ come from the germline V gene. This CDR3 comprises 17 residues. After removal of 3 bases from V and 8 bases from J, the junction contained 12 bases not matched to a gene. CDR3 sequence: CASSSGLIGTGGDEQFF. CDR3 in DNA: TGCGCCAGCAGCTCGGGTTTGATTGGGACAGGGGGCGATGAGCAGTTCTTC.

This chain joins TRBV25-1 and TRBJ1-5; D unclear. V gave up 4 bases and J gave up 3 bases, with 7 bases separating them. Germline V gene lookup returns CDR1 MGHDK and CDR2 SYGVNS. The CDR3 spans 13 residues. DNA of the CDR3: TGTGCCAGCAGTGTAGGCACCAATCAGCCCCAGCATTTT. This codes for CASSVGTNQPQHF.